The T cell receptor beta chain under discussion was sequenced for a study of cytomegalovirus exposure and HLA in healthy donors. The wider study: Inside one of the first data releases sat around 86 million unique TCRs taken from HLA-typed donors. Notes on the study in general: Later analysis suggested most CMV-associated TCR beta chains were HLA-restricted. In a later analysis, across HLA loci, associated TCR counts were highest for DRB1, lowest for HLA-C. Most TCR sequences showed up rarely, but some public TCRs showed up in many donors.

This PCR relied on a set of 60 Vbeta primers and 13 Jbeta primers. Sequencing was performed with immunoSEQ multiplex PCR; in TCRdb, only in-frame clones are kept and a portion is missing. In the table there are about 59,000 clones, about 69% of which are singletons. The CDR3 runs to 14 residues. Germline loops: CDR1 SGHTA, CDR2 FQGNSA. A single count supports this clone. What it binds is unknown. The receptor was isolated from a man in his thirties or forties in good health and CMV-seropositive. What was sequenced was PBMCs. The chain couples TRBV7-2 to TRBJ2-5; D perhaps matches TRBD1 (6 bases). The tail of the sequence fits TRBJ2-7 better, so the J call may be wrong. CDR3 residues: CASSLGQVGYEQYF. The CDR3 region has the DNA TGTGCCAGCAGCTTAGGACAGGTGGGTTACGAGCAGTACTTC.